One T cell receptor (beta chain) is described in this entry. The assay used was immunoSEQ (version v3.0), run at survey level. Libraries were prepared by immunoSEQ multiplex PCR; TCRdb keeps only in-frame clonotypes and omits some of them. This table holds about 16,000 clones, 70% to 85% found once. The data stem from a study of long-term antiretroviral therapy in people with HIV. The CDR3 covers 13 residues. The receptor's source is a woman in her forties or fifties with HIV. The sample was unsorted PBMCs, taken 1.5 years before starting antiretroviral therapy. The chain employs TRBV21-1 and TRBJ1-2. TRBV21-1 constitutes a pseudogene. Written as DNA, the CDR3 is TGTGCCAGCAGCAAAGCACGGGGAGATGGCTACACCTTC. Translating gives CASSKARGDGYTF.